This T cell receptor beta chain was found in a study of shared clonotypes between healthy human individuals. The ends were cut back, 3 bases at V and 7 bases at J, with 12 bases in the middle. This CDR3 comprises 14 residues. The V gene's germline CDR1 is MDHEN and CDR2 SYDVKM. Generated by immunoSEQ multiplex PCR, the TCRdb table keeps only in-frame clones and is missing some. This table has approximately 2.4 million clones, under 97% appearing once. Specimen: naive CD4+ T cells sorted from blood. The sample's subset: CD45RA+ positively selected. This TCR came from a man between 18 and 35 years old in good health. The V and J genes are TRBV28 and TRBJ1-4, with D maybe TRBD1 (5 bases). The CDR3 DNA reads as TGTGCCAGCAGTTTTGCAGGGATGGGTGAAAAACTGTTTTTT. Protein sequence: CASSFAGMGEKLFF. The whole variable domain, filled in from reference TRBV28 and TRBJ1-4, reads DVKVTQSSRYLVKRTGEKVFLECVQDMDHENMFWYRQDPGLGLRLIYFSYDVKMKEKGDIPEGYSVSREKKERFSLILESASTNQTSMYLCASSFAGMGEKLFFGSGTQLSVL.